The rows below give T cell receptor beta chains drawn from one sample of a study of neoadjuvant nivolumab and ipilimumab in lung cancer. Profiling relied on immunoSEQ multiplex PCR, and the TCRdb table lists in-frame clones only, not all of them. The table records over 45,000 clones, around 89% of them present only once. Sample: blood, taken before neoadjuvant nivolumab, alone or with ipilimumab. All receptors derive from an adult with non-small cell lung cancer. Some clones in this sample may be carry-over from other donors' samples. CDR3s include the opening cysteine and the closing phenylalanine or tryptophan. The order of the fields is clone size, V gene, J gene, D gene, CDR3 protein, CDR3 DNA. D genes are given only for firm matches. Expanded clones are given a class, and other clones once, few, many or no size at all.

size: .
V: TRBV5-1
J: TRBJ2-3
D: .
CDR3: CASSLFSVSREKGTDTQYF
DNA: TGCGCCAGCAGCTTGTTCAGTGTTTCCCGGGAGAAGGGCACAGATACGCAGTATTTT

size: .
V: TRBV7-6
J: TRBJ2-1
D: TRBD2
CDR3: CASSSRGGGLAGDSSYNEQFF
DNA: TGTGCCAGCAGCTCCAGAGGAGGGGGACTAGCGGGAGACAGCTCCTACAATGAGCAGTTCTTC

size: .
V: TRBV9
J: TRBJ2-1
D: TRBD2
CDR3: CASARAGGYNEQFF
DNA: TGTGCCAGCGCGAGAGCGGGAGGATACAATGAGCAGTTCTTC

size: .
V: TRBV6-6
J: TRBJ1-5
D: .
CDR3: CATRGNRNQPQHF
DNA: TGTGCCACCAGAGGAAACCGCAATCAGCCCCAGCATTTT

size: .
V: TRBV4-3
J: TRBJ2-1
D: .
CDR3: CASSQRTYDNEQFF
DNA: TGCGCCAGCAGCCAGCGGACTTACGACAATGAGCAGTTCTTC

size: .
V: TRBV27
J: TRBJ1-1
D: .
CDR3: CASREQLGNTEAFF
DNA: TGTGCCAGCAGGGAACAGCTGGGGAACACTGAAGCTTTCTTT

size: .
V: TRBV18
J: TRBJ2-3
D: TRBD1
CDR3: CASSPFRDRGTDTQYF
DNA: TGTGCCAGCTCACCATTCCGGGACAGAGGCACAGATACGCAGTATTTT

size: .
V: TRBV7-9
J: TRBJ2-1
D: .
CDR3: CASSLPPGVIDEQFF
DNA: TGTGCCAGCAGCTTGCCCCCGGGAGTGATAGATGAGCAGTTCTTC

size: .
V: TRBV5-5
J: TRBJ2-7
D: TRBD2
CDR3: CASSPGLAESSYEQYF
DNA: TGTGCCAGCAGCCCCGGACTAGCGGAGAGCTCCTACGAGCAGTACTTC

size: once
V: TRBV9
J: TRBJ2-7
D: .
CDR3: CASSVANRVGEQYF
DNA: TGTGCCAGCAGCGTTGCTAATAGGGTGGGGGAGCAGTACTTC

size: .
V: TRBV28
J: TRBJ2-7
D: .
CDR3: CASTTGTGSYEQYF
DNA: TGTGCCAGCACCACCGGGACTGGCTCCTACGAGCAGTACTTC

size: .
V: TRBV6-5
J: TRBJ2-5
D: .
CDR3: CASSRLNRVQETQYF
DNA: TGTGCCAGCAGCCGATTGAACAGGGTCCAAGAGACCCAGTACTTC

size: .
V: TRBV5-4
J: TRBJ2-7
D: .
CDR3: CASSFAFSYEQYF
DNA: TGTGCCAGCAGCTTTGCCTTCTCCTACGAGCAGTACTTC

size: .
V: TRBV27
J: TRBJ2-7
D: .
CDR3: CASSLSGAYEQYF
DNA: TGTGCCAGCAGTTTGTCCGGGGCATACGAGCAGTACTTC

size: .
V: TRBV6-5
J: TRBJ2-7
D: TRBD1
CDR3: CASSYAGGYEQYF
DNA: TGTGCCAGCAGTTATGCAGGGGGCTACGAGCAGTACTTC

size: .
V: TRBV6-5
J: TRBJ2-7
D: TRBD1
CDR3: CASSSGGSSYEQYF
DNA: TGTGCCAGCAGTTCAGGGGGTAGCTCCTACGAGCAGTACTTC

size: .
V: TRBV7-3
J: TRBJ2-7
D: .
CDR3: CASSLQGPVVSYEQYF
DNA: TGTGCCAGCAGCTTACAAGGCCCGGTGGTGTCCTACGAGCAGTACTTC

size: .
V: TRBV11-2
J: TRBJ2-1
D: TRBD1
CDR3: CASSLVATGYNEQFF
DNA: TGTGCCAGCAGCTTAGTAGCGACAGGGTATAATGAGCAGTTCTTC

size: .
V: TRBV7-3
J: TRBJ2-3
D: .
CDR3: CASSLSPSFDMQYF
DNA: TGTGCCAGCAGCCTCTCACCCAGTTTTGATATGCAGTATTTT

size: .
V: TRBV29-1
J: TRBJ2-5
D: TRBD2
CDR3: CSVELVTSGEETQYF
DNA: TGCAGCGTTGAACTGGTGACTAGCGGGGAAGAGACCCAGTACTTC

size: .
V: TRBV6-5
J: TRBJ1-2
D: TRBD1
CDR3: CASRLAGQPYGYTF
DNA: TGTGCCAGCAGATTAGCGGGACAGCCATATGGCTACACCTTC

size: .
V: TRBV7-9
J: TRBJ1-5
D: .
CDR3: CASSLDTALYSNQPQHF
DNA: TGTGCCAGCAGCTTAGATACAGCTCTATATAGCAATCAGCCCCAGCATTTT

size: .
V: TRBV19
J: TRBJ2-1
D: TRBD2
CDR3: CASSKSAGVEFF
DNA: TGTGCCAGTAGTAAGTCAGCGGGAGTCGAATTCTTC

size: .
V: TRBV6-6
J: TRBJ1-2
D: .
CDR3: CASSRENYGYTF
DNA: TGTGCCAGCAGCCGGGAAAACTATGGCTACACCTTC

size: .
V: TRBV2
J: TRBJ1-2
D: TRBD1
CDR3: CASSEWTGDYGYTF
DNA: TGTGCCAGCAGTGAGTGGACAGGGGATTATGGCTACACCTTC

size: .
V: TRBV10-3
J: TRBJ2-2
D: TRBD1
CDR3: CAISGSSGGPVTGELFF
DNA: TGTGCCATCAGTGGTTCGTCAGGGGGACCCGTTACCGGGGAGCTGTTTTTT

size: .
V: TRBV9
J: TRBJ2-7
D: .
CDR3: CASSARGRGHEQYF
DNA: TGTGCCAGCAGCGCCCGGGGCAGGGGCCACGAGCAGTACTTC

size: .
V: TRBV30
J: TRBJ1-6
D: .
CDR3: CAWAGADYSPLHF
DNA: TGTGCCTGGGCCGGGGCGGATTATTCACCCCTCCACTTT

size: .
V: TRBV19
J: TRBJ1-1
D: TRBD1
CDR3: CASNPQGVTEAFF
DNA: TGTGCCAGTAACCCACAGGGGGTCACTGAAGCTTTCTTT

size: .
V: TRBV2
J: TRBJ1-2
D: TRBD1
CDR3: CASSKGNGDSSNYGYTF
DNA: TGTGCCAGCAGTAAGGGTAATGGGGACAGCTCTAACTATGGCTACACCTTC

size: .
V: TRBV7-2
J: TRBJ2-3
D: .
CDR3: CASSWQGGTVDTQYF
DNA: TGTGCCAGCAGCTGGCAGGGGGGAACGGTGGATACGCAGTATTTT

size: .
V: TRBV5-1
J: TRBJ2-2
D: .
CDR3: CASSLARGTGELFF
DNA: TGCGCCAGCAGCTTGGCCCGGGGCACCGGGGAGCTGTTTTTT

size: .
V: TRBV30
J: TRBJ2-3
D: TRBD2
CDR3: CAWGGLAGTTDTQYF
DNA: TGTGCCTGGGGGGGACTAGCGGGGACCACAGATACGCAGTATTTT

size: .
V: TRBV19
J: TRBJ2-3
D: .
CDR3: CASRGGRDTQYF
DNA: TGTGCCAGTAGAGGCGGCCGAGATACGCAGTATTTT

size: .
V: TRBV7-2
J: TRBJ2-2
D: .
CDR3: CASWRDITNTGELFF
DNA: TGTGCCAGCTGGAGGGACATCACGAACACCGGGGAGCTGTTTTTT

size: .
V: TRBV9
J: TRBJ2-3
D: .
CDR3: CASSVGGTFTDTQYF
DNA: TGTGCCAGCAGCGTAGGGGGAACCTTCACAGATACGCAGTATTTT

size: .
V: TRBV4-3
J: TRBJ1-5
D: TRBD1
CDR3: CASSPRQGAYQPQHF
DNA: TGCGCCAGCAGCCCCCGACAGGGGGCGTATCAGCCCCAGCATTTT

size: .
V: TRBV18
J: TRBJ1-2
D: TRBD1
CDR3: CASSPAQGAKGYTF
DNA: TGTGCCAGCTCACCAGCACAGGGGGCGAAAGGCTACACCTTC

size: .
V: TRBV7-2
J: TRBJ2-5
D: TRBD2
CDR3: CASSLGGGGEGTQYF
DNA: TGTGCCAGCAGCTTAGGTGGCGGGGGGGAGGGGACCCAGTACTTC

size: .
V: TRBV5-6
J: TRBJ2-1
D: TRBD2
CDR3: CASSHWGRAGGPYNEQFF
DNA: TGTGCCAGCAGCCATTGGGGTAGAGCGGGAGGGCCCTACAATGAGCAGTTCTTC

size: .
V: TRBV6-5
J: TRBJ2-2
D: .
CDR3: CASSTISNTGELFF
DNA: TGTGCCAGCAGCACAATTTCCAACACCGGGGAGCTGTTTTTT

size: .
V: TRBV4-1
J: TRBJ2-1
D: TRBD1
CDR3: CASSQEEGQGASEQFF
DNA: TGCGCCAGCAGCCAAGAAGAAGGGCAGGGGGCTTCTGAGCAGTTCTTC

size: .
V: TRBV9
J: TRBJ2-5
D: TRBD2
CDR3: CASSPRLAGGEETQYF
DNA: TGTGCCAGCAGCCCCCGACTAGCGGGAGGGGAAGAGACCCAGTACTTC

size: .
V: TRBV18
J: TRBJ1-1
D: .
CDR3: CASSPDPKQRYSEAFF
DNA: TGTGCCAGCTCACCTGACCCTAAGCAGCGGTACTCTGAAGCTTTCTTT

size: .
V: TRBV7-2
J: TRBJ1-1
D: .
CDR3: CASSGGTEAFF
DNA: TGTGCCAGCAGCGGAGGGACTGAAGCTTTCTTT

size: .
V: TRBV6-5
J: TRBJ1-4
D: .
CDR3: CASSYLPDEKLFF
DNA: TGTGCCAGCAGTTATCTCCCGGATGAAAAACTGTTTTTT

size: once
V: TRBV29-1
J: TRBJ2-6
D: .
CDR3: CSVGGGLGANVLTF
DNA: TGCAGCGTTGGAGGGGGGCTAGGGGCCAACGTCCTGACTTTC

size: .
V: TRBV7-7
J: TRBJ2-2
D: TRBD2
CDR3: CASSERELVGELFF
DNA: TGTGCTAGCTCAGAGCGGGAGCTGGTCGGGGAGCTGTTTTTT

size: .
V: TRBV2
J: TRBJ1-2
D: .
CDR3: CASSKDKGSYGYTF
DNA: TGTGCCAGCAGTAAGGACAAGGGCTCCTATGGCTACACCTTC

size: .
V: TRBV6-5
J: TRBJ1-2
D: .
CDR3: CASSSEYGYTF
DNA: TGTGCCAGCAGTTCTGAATATGGCTACACCTTC

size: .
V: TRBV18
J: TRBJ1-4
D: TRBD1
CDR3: CASSPPTGDEKLFF
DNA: TGTGCCAGCTCACCACCCACAGGGGACGAAAAACTGTTTTTT

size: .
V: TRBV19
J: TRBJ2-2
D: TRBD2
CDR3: CASSNSGGTGELFF
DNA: TGTGCCAGTAGTAATAGCGGGGGCACCGGGGAGCTGTTTTTT

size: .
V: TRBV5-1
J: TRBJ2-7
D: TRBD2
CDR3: CASTLADGYEQYF
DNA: TGCGCCAGCACGCTAGCGGACGGATACGAGCAGTACTTC

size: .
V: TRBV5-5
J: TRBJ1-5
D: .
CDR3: CASSLVGDSNQPQHF
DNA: TGTGCCAGCAGCTTGGTAGGGGACAGCAATCAGCCCCAGCATTTT

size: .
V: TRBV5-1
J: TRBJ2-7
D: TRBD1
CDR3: CASSPQDRQSYEQYF
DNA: TGCGCCAGCAGCCCCCAGGACAGGCAATCCTACGAGCAGTACTTC